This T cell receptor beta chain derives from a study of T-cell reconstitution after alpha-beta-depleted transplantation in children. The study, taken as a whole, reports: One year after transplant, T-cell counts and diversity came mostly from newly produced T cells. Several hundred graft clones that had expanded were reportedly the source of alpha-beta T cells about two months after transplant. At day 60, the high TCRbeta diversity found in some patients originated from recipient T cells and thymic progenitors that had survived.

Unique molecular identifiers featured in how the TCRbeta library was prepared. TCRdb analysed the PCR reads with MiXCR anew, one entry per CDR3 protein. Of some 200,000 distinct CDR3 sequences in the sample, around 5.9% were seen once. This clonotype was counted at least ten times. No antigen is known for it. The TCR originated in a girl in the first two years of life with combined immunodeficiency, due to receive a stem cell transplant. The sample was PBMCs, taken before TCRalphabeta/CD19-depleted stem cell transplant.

DNA of the CDR3: TGCGCCAGCAGCCAAGATTGGCGAGGTTGGGAGACCCAGTACTTC. This gives the protein CASSQDWRGWETQYF. This rearrangement joins TRBV4-3 to TRBJ2-5, with D hard to call. This CDR3 has 15 amino acids. The germline V gene has CDR1 LGHNA and CDR2 YSLEER. The ends were cut back, 0 bases at V and 5 bases at J, with 13 bases in the middle.